This entry lists 27 T cell receptor beta chains sequenced from one sample in a study of blood T cell repertoires in COVID-19. Only in-frame clones appear in the TCRdb table, and some are missing; sequencing was by immunoSEQ multiplex PCR. The sample includes about 320,000 clones, about 82% of them seen just once. Sequencing input: peripheral blood. Receptor source: a human donor in a cohort sampled during active COVID-19.

V and J are TRBV19 and TRBJ1-1; D is unclear. The V and J ends lost 2 bases and 1 base respectively, with 11 bases between them. The length of the CDR3 is 15 residues. Per the germline V gene, CDR1 is LNHDA and CDR2 is SQIVND (reference sequence). The CDR3 bases are TGTGCCAGTAGTATAAGCGGCACTTCGAACACTGAAGCTTTCTTT. Translation: CASSISGTSNTEAFF.

This clone was seen once. The rearrangement links TRBV7-3 to TRBJ2-2, with 11 nucleotides matching TRBD1. V dropped 4 bases and J dropped 8; count of bases not matched to a gene: 12. Germline CDR1 and CDR2: SGHTA and FQGTGA. CDR3 length equals 17 residues. The CDR3 spells CASSSVLGQGDAGELFF. For the CDR3, the DNA is TGTGCCAGCAGCTCAGTTCTGGGACAGGGGGATGCGGGGGAGCTGTTTTTT.

The chain employs TRBV15 and TRBJ2-5; TRBD1 matches at 7 bases. This CDR3 has 17 residues. The germline V gene has CDR1 LNHNV and CDR2 YYDKDF (reference sequence). J gave up 5 bases and V 1 base, and 13 bases lay outside the gene matches. CDR3 sequence (DNA): TGTGCCACCAGCAGAGGGTCCCGGGACAGTGAGTCGGAGACCCAGTACTTC. This translates into CATSRGSRDSESETQYF. The full variable domain, in which reference TRBV15 and TRBJ2-5 provide the parts outside the CDR3, is DAMVIQNPRYQVTQFGKPVTLSCSQTLNHNVMYWYQQKSSQAPKLLFHYYDKDFNNEADTPDNFQSRRPNTSFCFLDIRSPGLGDTAMYLCATSRGSRDSESETQYFGPGTRLLVL.

This clone was recorded a few times. The genes are TRBV9 and TRBJ1-2; 7 bases align to TRBD1. Unmatched junction bases numbered 2, after V lost 3 bases and J lost 6 bases. The CDR3 extends over 12 amino acids. Germline V gene lookup returns CDR1 SGDLS and CDR2 YYNGEE. The CDR3 region has the DNA TGTGCCAGCAGCGCGACAGGGAATGGCTACACCTTC. Residues: CASSATGNGYTF.

The chain is built from TRBV6-6 and TRBJ1-6; 10 nucleotides agree with TRBD1. Germline V gives CDR1 MNHNY, CDR2 SVGAGI (reference sequence). The CDR3 has 19 residues. With V trimmed by 5 bases and J by 1 base, 11 bases remained unmatched. The CDR3 region is CASSPRGQGVQSYNSPLHF. CDR3 sequence (DNA): TGTGCCAGCAGTCCGAGAGGACAGGGGGTTCAGTCCTATAATTCACCCCTCCACTTT.

The chain uses TRBV11-2 and TRBJ1-4, with 8 nucleotides matching TRBD1. Losses at the gene ends were 0 bases for V and 10 bases for J; bases not matched to a gene: 7. This CDR3 has 15 residues. Germline CDR1 is SGHAT and CDR2 is FQNNGV. The CDR3 DNA is TGTGCCAGCAGCTTAGAGGCAGGGGGCGTTGGAAAACTGTTTTTT. Protein: CASSLEAGGVGKLFF.

This clone was counted a few times. This chain joins TRBV6-5 and TRBJ1-2, with D possibly TRBD1 on 5 matching bases. Germline CDR1 MNHEY, CDR2 SVGAGI. The CDR3 contains 13 residues. Trimming took off 0 bases at V and 7 bases at J, with 9 bases between the two ends. CDR3 DNA sequence: TGTGCCAGCAGTTACTCCGGAGGGGTTGGCTACACCTTC. Its translation is CASSYSGGVGYTF.

This rearrangement joins TRBV18 to TRBJ2-3, with D perhaps TRBD1 (6 bases). CDR1 KGHSH and CDR2 LQKENI come from the germline V gene. This CDR3 spans 14 amino acids. Trimming cost V 6 bases and J 2 bases, with 12 bases left between them. In nucleotides, the CDR3 is TGTGCCAGCTCCCCCGGGACAACCACAGATACGCAGTATTTT. It encodes CASSPGTTTDTQYF.

The J gene is TRBJ1-5, the V gene TRBV5-5; possible D gene TRBD1, 5 bases. In germline, CDR1 is SGHKS, CDR2 YYEKEE (reference sequence). The germline V and J ends were trimmed by 3 bases and 5 bases, with 15 bases remaining between them. The CDR3 is made up of 15 amino acids. Here the CDR3 reads CASSSGHGEYQPQHF. The DNA of the CDR3 is TGTGCCAGCAGCTCTGGACACGGCGAATATCAGCCCCAGCATTTT.

The V gene is TRBV30, the J gene TRBJ2-7, with D unclear. The CDR3 loop spans 13 amino acids. CDR1 GTSNPN and CDR2 SVGIG come from the germline V gene (reference sequence). V shed 4 bases and J shed 4 bases, with 14 bases lying between them. CDR3 residues: CAWTRGLSYEQYF. The CDR3 DNA follows: TGTGCCTGGACTAGAGGCCTCTCTTACGAGCAGTACTTC.

This chain links TRBV11-2 with TRBJ1-1; tentatively, D is TRBD1 (5 bases). V lost 3 bases and J lost 5, with 13 bases in between. Germline lookup yields CDR1 SGHAT and CDR2 FQNNGV. The CDR3 is made up of 14 amino acids. CDR3 region: CASSFLSGITEAFF. The CDR3 bases are TGTGCCAGCAGCTTTCTGTCAGGGATAACTGAAGCTTTCTTT.

V is TRBV13 and J is TRBJ2-7; the D gene is possibly TRBD1 (5 bases). There are 15 residues in the CDR3. V lost 0 bases to trimming and J lost 1 base, with 10 bases between them. Germline assignment: CDR1 PRHDT and CDR2 FYEKMQ (reference sequence). CDR3 nucleotides: TGTGCCAGCAGCTTAGGCCAAGACAGTTCCTACGAGCAGTACTTC. This codes for CASSLGQDSSYEQYF.

The J gene is TRBJ2-1, the V gene TRBV11-3; unclear D gene. The CDR3 runs to 12 residues. CDR1 SGHNT and CDR2 YENEEA come from the germline V gene. The V and J ends lost 3 bases and 7 bases respectively, with 7 bases between them. The CDR3 DNA follows: TGTGCCAGCAGCTTCGCGGAGAATGAGCAGTTCTTC. Translated: CASSFAENEQFF.

Of note for this clone: One junction end disagrees with the germline gene, perhaps due to a read error. The sample carries other DNA sequences with the same CDR3. CDR3 in DNA: TGTGCTAGCAGGCGCATCCCGGGGGTCGTTGCTGAAGCTTTCTTT. It translates to CASRRIPGVVAEAFF. The chain is built from TRBV28 and TRBJ1-1; D is perhaps TRBD1 (5 bases). There are 15 residues in the CDR3. CDR1 and CDR2 (germline): MDHEN, SYDVKM.

This chain uses TRBV6-5 with TRBJ1-5, with D perhaps TRBD1 (5 bases). In germline, CDR1 is MNHEY, CDR2 SVGAGI. This CDR3 contains 15 residues. Trimming pared 0 bases from V and 3 bases from J, leaving 9 bases between. The chain's CDR3 is CASSYSRGVNQPQHF. CDR3 nucleotides: TGTGCCAGCAGTTACTCGCGGGGCGTCAATCAGCCCCAGCATTTT.

The chain recombines TRBV2 with TRBJ2-7; D is possibly TRBD1 (7 bases). The CDR3 length is 15 residues. Trimming stripped 3 bases from V and 3 bases from J, with 15 bases between. Germline CDR1 reads SNHLY; CDR2 reads FYNNEI. The CDR3 coding sequence is TGTGCCAGCAGTGATCCAGGGGGGAAAAACTACGAGCAGTACTTC. As protein: CASSDPGGKNYEQYF.

V and J are TRBV20-1 and TRBJ2-7; 7 positions agree with TRBD2. Germline V gene sequence: CDR1 DFQATT, CDR2 SNEGSKA (reference sequence). The CDR3 runs 13 residues. J gave up 3 bases and V 3 bases, and 5 bases lay outside the gene matches. The DNA of the CDR3 is TGCAGTGCTAGTCCCCAGCGGGACTACGAGCAGTACTTC. Protein sequence: CSASPQRDYEQYF.

This clone was observed once. The chain joins TRBV2 to TRBJ2-5; D is possibly TRBD2 (6 bases). The CDR3 has 16 amino acids. CDR1 and CDR2 from the germline V gene are SNHLY and FYNNEI. The germline V and J ends were trimmed by 2 bases and 2 bases, with 15 bases remaining between them. The chain's CDR3 is CASSEHPGRMQETQYF. The CDR3 DNA reads TGTGCCAGCAGTGAACACCCGGGGAGGATGCAAGAGACCCAGTACTTC. The variable domain in full, completed from reference TRBV2 and TRBJ2-5, reads EPEVTQTPSHQVTQMGQEVILRCVPISNHLYFYWYRQILGQKVEFLVSFYNNEISEKSEIFDDQFSVERPDGSNFTLKIRSTKLEDSAMYFCASSEHPGRMQETQYFGPGTRLLVL.

This clone was picked up one time. The chain combines TRBV10-2 with TRBJ2-7, with 7 bases identical to TRBD2. Per germline, CDR1 WSHSY and CDR2 SAAADI. This CDR3 spans 16 amino acids. V gave up 4 bases and J gave up 3 bases; unmatched junction bases: 12. CDR3 region: CASSGAQRGGVYEQYF. The CDR3, as DNA: TGCGCCAGCAGTGGCGCTCAGCGGGGAGGGGTCTACGAGCAGTACTTC.

The chain employs TRBV5-4 and TRBJ2-7; the match to TRBD2 covers 7 bases. The CDR3 spans 16 residues. Trimming cost V 2 bases and J 5 bases; bases outside gene matches: 13. Germline assignment: CDR1 SGHNT and CDR2 YYREEE (reference sequence). CDR3 residues: CASSFLSGVDLNEQYF. CDR3 nucleotides: TGTGCCAGCAGCTTTTTAAGCGGGGTAGATTTAAACGAGCAGTACTTC.

The genes are TRBV6-5 and TRBJ1-5; D may be TRBD1 (5 bases). Germline V lookup: CDR1 MNHEY, CDR2 SVGAGI. The CDR3 covers 14 residues. V was pared by 5 bases and J by 5 bases, with 13 bases between. CDR3: CASSLTVFDQPQHF. CDR3 nucleotide sequence: TGTGCCAGCAGTCTGACAGTATTCGATCAGCCCCAGCATTTT.

The chain employs TRBV7-2 and TRBJ2-7, with a tentative D call TRBD2 (6 bases). In germline, CDR1 is SGHTA, CDR2 FQGNSA. This CDR3 has 13 residues. Between the trimmed V and J ends, which lost 1 base and 6 bases, there was a span of 10 bases. The CDR3 coding sequence is TGTGCCAGCAGCTTAGGCGCGGGGACCGAGCAGTACTTC. Translation gives CASSLGAGTEQYF.

The chain carries TRBV24-1 and TRBJ2-2; TRBD2 might be the D (5 bases). Trimming left V 1 base short and J 7 bases short, with 15 bases between. The CDR3 spans 16 residues. Germline CDR1 is KGHDR and CDR2 is SFDVKD. The CDR3 region has the DNA TGTGCCACCAGTGATTTCCAATTCCAAGAGGGCGGGGAGCTGTTTTTT. Residues: CATSDFQFQEGGELFF.

This chain's CDR3 is CASSGGTGAIEKLFF. Here the CDR3 DNA reads TGCGCCAGCAGCGGCGGGACAGGGGCCATTGAAAAACTGTTTTTT. The genes are TRBV5-1 and TRBJ1-4; 10 positions match TRBD1. V lost 4 bases and J lost 7; bases outside the gene matches: 7. Germline values: CDR1 SGHRS, CDR2 YFSETQ. There are 15 residues in the CDR3.

The chain recombines TRBV2 with TRBJ2-2, with D possibly being TRBD1 (6 bases). Per the germline V gene, CDR1 is SNHLY and CDR2 is FYNNEI. The CDR3 spans 15 residues. Trimming removed 6 bases at V and 0 bases at J, with 11 bases between. CDR3 protein: CASRQGHANTGELFF. CDR3 in DNA: TGTGCCAGCAGACAGGGCCACGCGAACACCGGGGAGCTGTTTTTT.

The rearrangement uses TRBV2 and TRBJ2-6; D is perhaps TRBD1 (6 bases). The germline gives CDR1 SNHLY, CDR2 FYNNEI. Trimming shortened V by 7 bases and J by 0 bases, and 22 bases separated the two germline ends. The CDR3 runs to 19 residues. The CDR3 DNA reads as TGTGCCAGCAAAAACCAGGGGCAGGAAAAAAGCTCTGGGGCCAACGTCCTGACTTTC. Its protein product is CASKNQGQEKSSGANVLTF.

V usage is TRBV6-4 and J usage is TRBJ1-6; D may be TRBD1 (5 bases). This CDR3 is 14 amino acids long. Trimming pared 3 bases from V and 6 bases from J, leaving 9 bases between. CDR1 is MRHNA, CDR2 SNTAGT, per germline. CDR3 amino acids: CASSEKTANSPLHF. The CDR3 region has the DNA TGTGCCAGCAGTGAAAAGACAGCTAATTCACCCCTCCACTTT.